Listed here are 11 T cell receptor beta chains from one sample, sequenced in a study of control samples from healthy donors and cancer patients. Sequencing used immunoSEQ multiplex PCR; TCRdb keeps in-frame clones, though not all of them. The sample shows approximately 150,000 clones, 92% of them seen only once. Sequenced material: blood. The receptors derive from a woman in her thirties in good health.

The chain links TRBV5-6 to TRBJ2-1, with D possibly matching TRBD2 (5 bases). The germline V and J ends were trimmed by 4 bases and 9 bases, with 14 bases remaining between them. Germline lookup yields CDR1 SGHDT and CDR2 YYEEEE. The CDR3 sequence is 13 residues long. The CDR3 DNA sequence: TGTGCCAGCAGCACGGGCCCCGCGGGTGAGCAGTTCTTC. Protein product: CASSTGPAGEQFF.

The CDR3 region is CASSYSFVSNYGYTF. Here the CDR3 DNA reads TGTGCCAGCAGTTACTCTTTTGTTTCTAACTATGGCTACACCTTC. The V call is TRBV6-5, the J call TRBJ1-2; D not certain. Deletions cut 0 bases from V and 0 bases from J, with 8 bases between. The CDR3 extends over 15 amino acids. Germline values: CDR1 MNHEY, CDR2 SVGAGI.

The genes are TRBV7-9 and TRBJ1-2; TRBD1 matches 7 bases. V was clipped by 6 bases and J by 3 bases; unmatched bases: 10. This CDR3 is built from 15 residues. Germline CDR1 SEHNR, CDR2 FQNEAQ (reference sequence). The CDR3 sequence: CASSRTGEEYYGYTF. DNA of the CDR3: TGTGCCAGCAGTCGTACAGGGGAGGAGTACTATGGCTACACCTTC.

This sequence joins TRBV30 and TRBJ1-4; D gene unclear. The germline V gene has CDR1 GTSNPN and CDR2 SVGIG (reference sequence). Trimming shortened V by 0 bases and J by 4 bases, and 9 bases separated the two germline ends. This CDR3 spans 14 amino acids. CDR3 in DNA: TGTGCCTGGAGTGTAGGTTGGGGTAATGAAAAACTGTTTTTT. It encodes CAWSVGWGNEKLFF.

This chain connects TRBV24-1 to TRBJ2-7; D remains ambiguous. Trimming left V 7 bases short and J 3 bases short, with 15 bases between. CDR3 length equals 14 residues. Per germline, CDR1 KGHDR and CDR2 SFDVKD. CDR3 residues: CATSAVICVYEQYF. In nucleotides, the CDR3 is TGTGCCACCAGCGCCGTAATTTGCGTCTACGAGCAGTACTTC.

The chain carries TRBV4-1 and TRBJ2-1, with 7 bases that match TRBD1. Germline V gene sequence: CDR1 MGHRA, CDR2 YSYEKL. The length of the CDR3 is 15 residues. Germline trimming cut 6 bases from V and 6 bases from J; bases unmatched to any gene: 11. The CDR3 spells CASRDLGGQGNEQFF. The CDR3 coding sequence is TGCGCCAGCAGAGACCTAGGGGGCCAGGGCAATGAGCAGTTCTTC.

Here the CDR3 reads CASSHGGNQPQHF. The CDR3, as DNA: TGTGCCAGCAGCCATGGGGGAAATCAGCCCCAGCATTTT. The chain couples TRBV4-2 to TRBJ1-5; tentative D call: TRBD1 (5 bases). The V gene lost 3 bases and the J gene lost 4 bases, with 7 bases spanning the gap. This CDR3 contains 13 residues. Germline CDR1 is LGHNA and CDR2 is YNFKEQ.

The CDR3, as DNA: TGTGCCAGCAGCTTCGGATGGGGGGTCTCTGGAAACACCATATATTTT. It encodes CASSFGWGVSGNTIYF. V gene TRBV7-8 combines with J gene TRBJ1-3, with a possible D match to TRBD1 (5 bases). This CDR3 spans 16 amino acids. The V and J ends lost 3 bases and 0 bases respectively, with 12 bases between them. Germline assignment: CDR1 SGHVS and CDR2 FQNEAQ.

The chain carries TRBV18 and TRBJ2-7, with D uncertain. CDR1 and CDR2 (germline): KGHSH, LQKENI. Trimming removed 4 bases at V and 7 bases at J, with 14 bases between. The CDR3 consists of 13 residues. Here the CDR3 DNA reads TGTGCCAGCTCACTGGTGGCATTGAGGGAGCAGTACTTC. Translation: CASSLVALREQYF.

The genes are TRBV7-8 and TRBJ2-3; 10 nucleotides match TRBD2. Germline values: CDR1 SGHVS, CDR2 FQNEAQ. The length of the CDR3 is 16 residues. The ends lost 5 bases at V and 12 bases at J; junction bases unmatched: 17. The CDR3 sequence is CASSIQPQHLAGAQYF. The CDR3 coding sequence is TGTGCCAGCAGCATCCAGCCCCAGCATCTAGCGGGAGCCCAGTATTTT.

This clone has just one count. The chain joins TRBV28 to TRBJ2-7; no reliable D call. Germline values: CDR1 MDHEN, CDR2 SYDVKM. The V end lost 2 bases, the J end lost 1 base, and 12 bases lay between the germline ends. The CDR3 is 15 amino acids. The CDR3: CASSLGRAGSYEQYF. CDR3 nucleotides: TGTGCCAGCAGTTTAGGTCGGGCCGGTTCCTACGAGCAGTACTTC.